What follows are 7 T cell receptor beta chains derived from one specimen sequenced in a study of control samples from healthy donors and cancer patients (dated by TCRdb to 2020 to 2021). The library was obtained by the immunoSEQ multiplex PCR assay. What TCRdb holds here is the immuneACCESS table cut down to in-frame rearrangements. Part of the clones is not present; checked against another copy, under half of the missing clones reflect an unresolved V gene, and the others are unexplained. In this sample the table shows about 250,000 clones, 82% of which occur a single time. The ten largest make up 13% of the sample. The sample consisted of PBMCs. The receptors were gathered from a woman aged 60 to 75 with lung cancer.

The rearrangement joins TRBV5-1 to TRBJ2-6, with 12 nucleotides matching TRBD1. Germline CDR1 SGHRS, CDR2 YFSETQ. Trimming at V came to 5 bases and at J to 4 bases, leaving 4 bases not matched to a gene. This CDR3 is built from 16 residues. CDR3 bases: TGCGCCAGCAGGGGACAGGGGGCTTCAGGGGCCAACGTCCTGACTTTC. Amino acids: CASRGQGASGANVLTF.

The CDR3 bases are TGTGCCAGCAGTAACCGGGACCGAGGCTACGAGCAGTACTTC. Its translation is CASSNRDRGYEQYF. The rearrangement links TRBV27 to TRBJ2-7, with D possibly called TRBD1 or TRBD2 (5 bases each). This CDR3 is 14 amino acids long. Germline V CDR1 and CDR2: MNHEY, SMNVEV (reference sequence). The V end was cut by 5 bases, the J end by 3 bases, with 14 bases between.

The chain couples TRBV5-1 to TRBJ2-5; no reliable D call. V lost 4 bases and J lost 4, with 17 bases in between. Germline CDR1 is SGHRS and CDR2 is YFSETQ. The CDR3 covers 15 residues. CDR3 DNA sequence: TGCGCCAGCAGCGGCGAAGGGTACGTTGGAGAGACCCAGTACTTC. Its protein is CASSGEGYVGETQYF.

The table lists this clone with a count of one. The chain combines TRBV5-6 with TRBJ1-6; D is undetermined. Germline assignment: CDR1 SGHDT and CDR2 YYEEEE. V lost 0 bases, J lost 10 bases, and 11 bases lay in between. The CDR3 has 14 residues. CDR3 bases: TGTGCCAGCAGCTTGGACAGTCTCTGGTCACCCCTCCACTTT. It yields the protein CASSLDSLWSPLHF.

A few counts support this clone. The V call is TRBV5-4, the J call TRBJ1-2, with D possibly being TRBD1 (5 bases). The length of the CDR3 is 14 residues. The V end lost 0 bases, the J end lost 4 bases, and 10 bases lay between the germline ends. CDR1 is SGHNT, CDR2 YYREEE, per germline (reference sequence). The CDR3 DNA sequence: TGTGCCAGCAGCTTGGTAGCGGACACCTATGGCTACACCTTC. It specifies CASSLVADTYGYTF.

This chain connects TRBV3-1 (or the pseudogene TRBV3-2) to TRBJ2-7; D may be TRBD2 (5 bases). The germline V gene encodes CDR1 LGHDT and CDR2 YNNKEL (reference sequence). This CDR3 has 14 residues. The V end lost 4 bases, the J end lost 2 bases, and 12 bases lay between the germline ends. CDR3: CASSPWETTYEQYF. The CDR3 DNA sequence: TGTGCCAGCAGCCCCTGGGAGACTACCTACGAGCAGTACTTC.

The chain has TRBV19 and TRBJ1-2; perhaps TRBD1 as D (5 bases). The V end lost 0 bases, the J end lost 4 bases, and 6 bases lay between the germline ends. The CDR3 runs to 13 residues. From germline, CDR1 is LNHDA and CDR2 SQIVND (reference sequence). CDR3 coding DNA: TGTGCCAGTAGTATAGATGGGGCCTATGGCTACACCTTC. This translates into CASSIDGAYGYTF.